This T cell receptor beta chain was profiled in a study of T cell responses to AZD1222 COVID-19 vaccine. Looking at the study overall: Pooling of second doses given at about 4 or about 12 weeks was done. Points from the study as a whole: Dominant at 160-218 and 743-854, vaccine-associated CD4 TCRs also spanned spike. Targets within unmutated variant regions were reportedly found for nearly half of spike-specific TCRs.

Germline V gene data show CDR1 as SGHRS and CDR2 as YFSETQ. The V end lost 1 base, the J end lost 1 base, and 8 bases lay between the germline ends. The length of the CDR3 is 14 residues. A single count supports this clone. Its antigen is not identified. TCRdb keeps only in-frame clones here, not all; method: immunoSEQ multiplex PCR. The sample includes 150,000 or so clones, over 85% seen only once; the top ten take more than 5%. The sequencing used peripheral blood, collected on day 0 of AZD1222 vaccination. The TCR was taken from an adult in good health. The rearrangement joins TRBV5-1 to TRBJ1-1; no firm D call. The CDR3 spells CASSLQQPNTEAFF. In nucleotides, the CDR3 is TGCGCCAGCAGCTTGCAACAGCCGAACACTGAAGCTTTCTTT.